This T cell receptor beta chain was captured by sequencing in a study of blood T cell repertoires in COVID-19 (dated by TCRdb to between 2020 and 2021). Background on the whole study: Samples from collaborators originated in the United States, Italy and Spain and spanned both the acute and convalescent phases of COVID-19. The prospective study material was composed of cDNA or gDNA derived from T cells, B-cell-depleted T cells, or PBMCs. The dataset comprised deeply sampled blood TCRbeta repertoires from subjects exposed to, actively infected with, or recovered from COVID-19. The repertoires were made available in a free public database intended to serve as a resource for research on the immune response to SARS-CoV-2. The samples were drawn from the first 160 participants of the ongoing ImmuneRACE study and from some 1,300 subjects provided by 6 global collaborators. Nearly every sample came with metadata listing a de-identified subject ID, COVID-19 status, age in years and sex. Where available, HLA class I and class II types were obtained from metadata supplied by the sample provider rather than from assay-based typing. Here is what the overall study found, with its caveats: Clinical and demographic metadata were provided uncurated, with the amount varying by source and participant.

Samples from volunteer blood donors who had recovered from COVID-19 were contributed by a second Seattle source. Each collaborating institution followed its own protocols to collect whole blood in K2EDTA tubes. For TCRbeta analysis, collaborators shipped samples as frozen whole blood, isolated PBMCs, or DNA extracted from either of those sample types. TCRbeta CDR3 regions were amplified from genomic DNA using the immunoSEQ Assay, a bias-controlled multiplex PCR. Concerning the study's data processing: The number of nucleated cells in each sample was estimated by amplification of reference gene primers within the assay. To quantify the absolute abundance of each unique TCRbeta CDR3 rearrangement, sequence reads were collapsed and filtered. Productive Simpson clonality was computed per sample as the square root of Simpson's diversity index over productive rearrangements. TCRdb limited this immuneACCESS table to in-frame rearrangements with V and J called. A share of clones is missing; checked studies link under half to unresolved V genes, and the rest is unexplained. D and trimming were read from the DNA, whereas the V and J calls and clone size are those reported in that table. The sample profile shows around 250,000 clones; around 90% of them were found once. 0.94% of the sample is in the top ten clones.

Its CDR3 holds 14 amino acids, cysteine through phenylalanine. The sequence is cut down to CDR3 DNA, 42 bases in frame from base 1. Trimming takes 6 bases from V and 8 bases from J, and the germline ends sit 19 bases apart. Based on the germline V gene, the CDR1 and CDR2 sequences are SGHDN and FVKESK. With regard to this clone: Its cognate antigen has yet to be identified. Per-base quality was not reported, and no clone a single base away is much larger than it.

This clonotype was sampled from a woman between 35 and 50 years old who had recovered from COVID-19. The rearranged segments are TRBV14 and TRBJ2-5; D gene: possibly TRBD2, on 6 matching bases. The specimen was peripheral blood. The CDR3 reads as follows: CASSAQGGQITQYF. The nucleotide sequence is given as TGTGCCAGCAGTGCTCAGGGAGGCCAGATAACCCAGTACTTC.